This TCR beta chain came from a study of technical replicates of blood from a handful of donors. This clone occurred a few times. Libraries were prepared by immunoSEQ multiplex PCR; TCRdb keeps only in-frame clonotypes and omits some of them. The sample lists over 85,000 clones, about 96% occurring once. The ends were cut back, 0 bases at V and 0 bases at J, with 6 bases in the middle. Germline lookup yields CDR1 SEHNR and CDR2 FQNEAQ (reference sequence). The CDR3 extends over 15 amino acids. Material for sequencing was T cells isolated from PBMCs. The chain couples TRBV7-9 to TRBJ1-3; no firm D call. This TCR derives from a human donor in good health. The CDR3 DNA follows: TGTGCCAGCAGCTTAGCCCGGGACTCTGGAAACACCATATATTTT. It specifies CASSLARDSGNTIYF. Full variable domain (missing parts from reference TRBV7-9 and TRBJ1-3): DTGVSQNPRHKITKRGQNVTFRCDPISEHNRLYWYRQTLGQGPEFLTYFQNEAQLEKSRLLSDRFSAERPKGSFSTLEIQRTEQGDSAMYLCASSLARDSGNTIYFGEGSWLTVV.